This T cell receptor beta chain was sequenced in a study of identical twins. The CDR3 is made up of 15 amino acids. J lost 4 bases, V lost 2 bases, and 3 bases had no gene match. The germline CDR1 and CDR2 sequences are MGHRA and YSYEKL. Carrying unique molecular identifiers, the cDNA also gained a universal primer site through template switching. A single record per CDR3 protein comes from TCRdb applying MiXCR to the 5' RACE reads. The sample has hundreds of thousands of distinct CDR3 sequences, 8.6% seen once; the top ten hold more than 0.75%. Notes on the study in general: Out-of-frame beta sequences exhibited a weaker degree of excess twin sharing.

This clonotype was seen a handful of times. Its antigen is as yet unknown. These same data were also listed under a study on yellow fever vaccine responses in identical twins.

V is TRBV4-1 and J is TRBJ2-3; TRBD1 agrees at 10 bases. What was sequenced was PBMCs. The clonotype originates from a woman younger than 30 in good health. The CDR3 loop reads CASSQPGTGADTQYF. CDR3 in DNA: TGCGCCAGCAGCCAACCCGGGACAGGGGCAGATACGCAGTATTTT.